This T cell receptor beta chain is from a study of a mutant IDH1 vaccine in newly diagnosed glioma. As to time point: week 35, safety follow-up. The investigators gave 300 ug of mutant IDH1 20-mer peptide in each vaccine dose, together with topical imiquimod. V lost 5 bases, J lost 10 bases, and 9 bases lay in between. CDR1 DFQATT and CDR2 SNEGSKA come from the germline V gene (reference sequence). This CDR3 spans 10 amino acids. Using immunoSEQ multiplex PCR, the repertoire was profiled, and TCRdb retains in-frame clones only, with some absent. Among around 44,000 clones listed, 65% to 85% were seen once. As concerns this clone: Its antigen is unidentified.

The sequenced sample was PBMCs, obtained from a glioma patient whose treatment included an IDH1 peptide vaccine. This chain connects TRBV20-1 to TRBJ2-1; tentative D call: TRBD1 (5 bases). This sequence originates from a man aged 35 to 55 with glioma. As DNA, the CDR3 is TGCAGTGCTTCGGCAGGGGAGCAGTTCTTC. Amino acid sequence: CSASAGEQFF.